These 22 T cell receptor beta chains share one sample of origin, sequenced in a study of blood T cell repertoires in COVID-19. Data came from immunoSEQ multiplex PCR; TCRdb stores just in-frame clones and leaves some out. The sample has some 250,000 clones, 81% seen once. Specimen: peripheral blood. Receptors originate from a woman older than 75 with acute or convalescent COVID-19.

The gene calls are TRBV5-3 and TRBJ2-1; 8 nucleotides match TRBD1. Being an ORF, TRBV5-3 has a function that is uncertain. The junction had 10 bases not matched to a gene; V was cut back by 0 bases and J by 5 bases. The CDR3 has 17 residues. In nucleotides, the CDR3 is TGTGCCAGAAGCTTGGTGAATTCGGGACAGGTAAACAATGAGCAGTTCTTC. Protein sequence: CARSLVNSGQVNNEQFF.

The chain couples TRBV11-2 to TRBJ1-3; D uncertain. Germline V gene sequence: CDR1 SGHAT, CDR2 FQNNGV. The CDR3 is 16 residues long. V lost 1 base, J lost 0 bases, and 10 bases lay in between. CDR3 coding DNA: TGTGCCAGCAGCTTAGTGGGCAGCTACTCTGGAAACACCATATATTTT. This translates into CASSLVGSYSGNTIYF.

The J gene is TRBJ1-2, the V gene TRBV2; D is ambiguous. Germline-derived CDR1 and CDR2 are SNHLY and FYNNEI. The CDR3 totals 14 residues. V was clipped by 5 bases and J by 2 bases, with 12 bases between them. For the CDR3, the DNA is TGTGCCAGCAGTATAAGAGATTTCAACTATGGCTACACCTTC. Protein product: CASSIRDFNYGYTF.

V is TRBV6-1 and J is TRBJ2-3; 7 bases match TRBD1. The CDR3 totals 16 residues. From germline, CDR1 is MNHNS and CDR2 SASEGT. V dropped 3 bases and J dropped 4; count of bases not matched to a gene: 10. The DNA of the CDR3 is TGTGCCAGCAGTGATCCCCGGCGCAGGGGGTCAGATACGCAGTATTTT. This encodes CASSDPRRRGSDTQYF.

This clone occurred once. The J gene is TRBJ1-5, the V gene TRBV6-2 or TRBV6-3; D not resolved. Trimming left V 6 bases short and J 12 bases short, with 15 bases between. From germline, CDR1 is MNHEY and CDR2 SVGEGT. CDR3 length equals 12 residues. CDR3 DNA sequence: TGTGCCAGCAGCCCCTCGTTCTATCACCAGCATTTT. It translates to CASSPSFYHQHF.

The DNA for the CDR3 is TGTGCCAGCAGCTTACCGACTAGCGGGAGGGCTAAAAATGAGCAGTTCTTC. The encoded protein is CASSLPTSGRAKNEQFF. The V gene is TRBV7-3, the J gene TRBJ2-1, with TRBD2 identical over 14 bases. This CDR3 is built from 17 residues. CDR1 SGHTA and CDR2 FQGTGA come from the germline V gene. Trimming removed 2 bases from V and 7 bases from J; junction bases left unmatched: 7.

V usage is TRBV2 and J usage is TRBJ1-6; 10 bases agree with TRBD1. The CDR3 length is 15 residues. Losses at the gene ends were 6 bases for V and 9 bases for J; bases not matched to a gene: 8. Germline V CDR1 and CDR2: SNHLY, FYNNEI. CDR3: CASSALGQGVSPLHF. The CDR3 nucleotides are TGTGCCAGCAGCGCCTTAGGACAGGGGGTTTCACCCCTCCACTTT.

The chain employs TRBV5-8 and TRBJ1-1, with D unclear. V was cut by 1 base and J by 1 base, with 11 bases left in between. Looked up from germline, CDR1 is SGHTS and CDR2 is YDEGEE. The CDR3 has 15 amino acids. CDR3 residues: CASSLMGVGNTEAFF. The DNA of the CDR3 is TGTGCCAGCAGCTTGATGGGAGTAGGGAACACTGAAGCTTTCTTT.

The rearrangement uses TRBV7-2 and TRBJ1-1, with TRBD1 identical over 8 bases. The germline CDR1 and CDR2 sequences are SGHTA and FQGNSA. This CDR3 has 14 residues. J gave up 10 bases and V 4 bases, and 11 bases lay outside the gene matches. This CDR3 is CASSSQGALLPAFF. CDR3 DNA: TGTGCCAGCAGCTCCCAGGGGGCGCTTCTCCCAGCTTTCTTT.

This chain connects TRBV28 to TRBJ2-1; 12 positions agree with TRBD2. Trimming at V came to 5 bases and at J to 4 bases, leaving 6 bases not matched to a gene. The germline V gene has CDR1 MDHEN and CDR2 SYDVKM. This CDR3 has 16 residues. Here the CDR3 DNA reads TGTGCCAGCAGTCCGTCGGGGACTAGCGGGTACAATGAGCAGTTCTTC. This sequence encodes CASSPSGTSGYNEQFF.

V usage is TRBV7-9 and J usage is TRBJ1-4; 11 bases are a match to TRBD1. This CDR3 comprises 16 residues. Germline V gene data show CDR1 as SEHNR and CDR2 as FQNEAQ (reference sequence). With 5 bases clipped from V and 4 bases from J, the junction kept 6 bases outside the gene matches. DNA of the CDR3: TGTGCCAGCAGCAGAGGGACAGGGGGATATAATGAAAAACTGTTTTTT. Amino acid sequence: CASSRGTGGYNEKLFF.

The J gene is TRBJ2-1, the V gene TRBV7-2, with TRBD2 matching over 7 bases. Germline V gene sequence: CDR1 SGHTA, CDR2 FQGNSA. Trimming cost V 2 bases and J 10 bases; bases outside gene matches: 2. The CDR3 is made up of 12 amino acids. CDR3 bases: TGTGCCAGCAGCTTAATGCGGGGGGAGCAGTTCTTC. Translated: CASSLMRGEQFF. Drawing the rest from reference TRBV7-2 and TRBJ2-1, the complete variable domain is GAGVSQSPSNKVTEKGKDVELRCDPISGHTALYWYRQSLGQGLEFLIYFQGNSAPDKSGLPSDRFSAERTGGSVSTLTIQRTQQEDSAVYLCASSLMRGEQFFGPGTRLTVL.

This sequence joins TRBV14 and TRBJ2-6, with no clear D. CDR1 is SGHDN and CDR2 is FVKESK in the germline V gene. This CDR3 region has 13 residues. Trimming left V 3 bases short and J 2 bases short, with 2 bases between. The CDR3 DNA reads TGTGCCAGCAGCCATACTGGGGCCAACGTCCTGACTTTC. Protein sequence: CASSHTGANVLTF.

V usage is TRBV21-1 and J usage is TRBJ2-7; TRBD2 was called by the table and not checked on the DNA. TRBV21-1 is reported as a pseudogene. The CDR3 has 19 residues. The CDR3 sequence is CASSKALTSGRNTAYEQYF. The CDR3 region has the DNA TGTGCCAGCAGCAAAGCGCTAACTAGCGGGAGAAATACAGCTTACGAGCAGTACTTC.

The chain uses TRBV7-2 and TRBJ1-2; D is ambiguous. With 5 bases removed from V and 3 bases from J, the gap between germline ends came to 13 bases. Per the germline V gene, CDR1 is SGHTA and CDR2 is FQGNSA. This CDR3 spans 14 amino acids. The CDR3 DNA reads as TGTGCCAGCAGCCCCCAGTGGTTTGACTATGGCTACACCTTC. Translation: CASSPQWFDYGYTF. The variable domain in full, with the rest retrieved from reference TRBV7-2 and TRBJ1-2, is GAGVSQSPSNKVTEKGKDVELRCDPISGHTALYWYRQSLGQGLEFLIYFQGNSAPDKSGLPSDRFSAERTGGSVSTLTIQRTQQEDSAVYLCASSPQWFDYGYTFGSGTRLTVV.

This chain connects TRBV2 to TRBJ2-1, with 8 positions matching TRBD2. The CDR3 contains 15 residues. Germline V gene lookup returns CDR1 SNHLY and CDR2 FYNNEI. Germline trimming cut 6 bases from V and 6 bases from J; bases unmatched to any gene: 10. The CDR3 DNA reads TGTGCCAGCAGCGCGGGGGGCCCGAGGGCCAATGAGCAGTTCTTC. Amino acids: CASSAGGPRANEQFF.

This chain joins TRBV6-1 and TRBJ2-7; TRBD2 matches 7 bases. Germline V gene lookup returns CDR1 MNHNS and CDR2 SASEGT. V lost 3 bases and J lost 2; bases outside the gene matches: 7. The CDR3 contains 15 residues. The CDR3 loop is CASSDAGLHPYEQYF. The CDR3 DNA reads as TGTGCCAGCAGTGACGCGGGACTACACCCCTACGAGCAGTACTTC.

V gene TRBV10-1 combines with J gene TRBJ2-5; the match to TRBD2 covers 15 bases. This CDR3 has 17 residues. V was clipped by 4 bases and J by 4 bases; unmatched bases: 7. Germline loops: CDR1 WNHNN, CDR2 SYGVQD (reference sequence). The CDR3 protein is CASSGGLAGGPRETQYF. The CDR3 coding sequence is TGCGCCAGCAGTGGAGGACTAGCGGGAGGGCCGAGAGAGACCCAGTACTTC.

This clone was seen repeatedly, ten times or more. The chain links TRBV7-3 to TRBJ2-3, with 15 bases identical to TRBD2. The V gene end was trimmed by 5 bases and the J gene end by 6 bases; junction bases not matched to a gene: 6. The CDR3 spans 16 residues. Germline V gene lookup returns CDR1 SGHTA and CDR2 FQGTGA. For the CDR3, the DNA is TGTGCCAGCAGCGCGGGACTAGCGGGAGGTGGGGATACGCAGTATTTT. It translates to CASSAGLAGGGDTQYF.

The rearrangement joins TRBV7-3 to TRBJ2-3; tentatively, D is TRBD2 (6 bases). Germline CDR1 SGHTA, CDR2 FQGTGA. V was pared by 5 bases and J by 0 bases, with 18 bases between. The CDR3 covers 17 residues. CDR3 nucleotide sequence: TGTGCCAGCAGCCCTAACGCCGCGGGGTTTAGCACAGATACGCAGTATTTT. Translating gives CASSPNAAGFSTDTQYF. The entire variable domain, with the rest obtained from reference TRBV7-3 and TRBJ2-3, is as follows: GAGVSQTPSNKVTEKGKYVELRCDPISGHTALYWYRQSLGQGPEFLIYFQGTGAADDSGLPNDRFFAVRPEGSVSTLKIQRTERGDSAVYLCASSPNAAGFSTDTQYFGPGTRLTVL.

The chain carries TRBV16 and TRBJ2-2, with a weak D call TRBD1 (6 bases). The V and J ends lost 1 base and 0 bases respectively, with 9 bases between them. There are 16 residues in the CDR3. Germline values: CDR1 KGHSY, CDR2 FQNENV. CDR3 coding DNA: TGTGCCAGCAGCCAATTTGGGGGCGCGAACACCGGGGAGCTGTTTTTT. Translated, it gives CASSQFGGANTGELFF. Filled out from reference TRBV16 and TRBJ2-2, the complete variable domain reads GEEVAQTPKHLVRGEGQKAKLYCAPIKGHSYVFWYQQVLKNEFKFLISFQNENVFDETGMPKERFSAKCLPNSPCSLEIQATKLEDSAVYFCASSQFGGANTGELFFGEGSRLTVL.

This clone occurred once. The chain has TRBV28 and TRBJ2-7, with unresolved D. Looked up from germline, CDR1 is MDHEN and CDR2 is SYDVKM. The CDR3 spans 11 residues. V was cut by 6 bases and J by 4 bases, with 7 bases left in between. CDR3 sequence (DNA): TGTGCCAGCAGAACTTTATACGAGCAGTACTTC. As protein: CASRTLYEQYF.